The entry below describes one T cell receptor beta chain. Its antigen is unknown. Repertoires were generated with immunoSEQ multiplex PCR, while TCRdb's copy carries only in-frame clones and drops some. Of 65,000 to 90,000 clones in the sample, roughly 96% were seen once. CDR1 LNHDA and CDR2 SQIVND come from the germline V gene (reference sequence). The CDR3 sequence is 16 residues long. Deletions cut 5 bases from V and 0 bases from J, with 16 bases between. The sample comes from a study of cytomegalovirus exposure and HLA in healthy donors. Overall study findings and caveats: Researchers counted 164 TCR beta chains as cytomegalovirus-associated.

The sequenced material came from PBMCs. The rearrangement uses TRBV19 and TRBJ1-1; the D gene is possibly TRBD1 (5 bases). The source is a man younger than 35 in good health and CMV-seronegative. CDR3 sequence reads: CASSVQGAWVNTEAFF. CDR3 sequence (DNA): TGTGCCAGTAGTGTCCAGGGTGCTTGGGTGAACACTGAAGCTTTCTTT.